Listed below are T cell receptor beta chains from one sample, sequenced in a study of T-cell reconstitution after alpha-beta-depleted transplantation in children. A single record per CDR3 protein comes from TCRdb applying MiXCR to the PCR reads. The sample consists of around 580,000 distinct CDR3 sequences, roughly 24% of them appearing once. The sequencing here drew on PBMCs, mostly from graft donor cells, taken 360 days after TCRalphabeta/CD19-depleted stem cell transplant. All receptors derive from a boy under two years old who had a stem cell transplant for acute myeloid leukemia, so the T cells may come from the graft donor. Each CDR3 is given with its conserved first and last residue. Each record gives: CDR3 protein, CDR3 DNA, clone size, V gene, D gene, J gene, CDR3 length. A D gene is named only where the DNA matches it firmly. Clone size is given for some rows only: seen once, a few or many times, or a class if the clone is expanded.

CDR3: CSVPGTGMFNYGYTF
DNA: TGCAGCGTTCCCGGGACAGGGATGTTTAACTATGGCTACACCTTC
size: few
V: TRBV29-1
D: TRBD1
J: TRBJ1-2
length: 15

CDR3: CSARGAYEQYF
DNA: TGCAGTGCCCGGGGGGCCTACGAGCAGTACTTC
size: many
V: TRBV20-1
D: TRBD2
J: TRBJ2-7
length: 11

CDR3: CASSLGQGIYEQYF
DNA: TGCGCCAGCAGCCTAGGACAGGGGATCTACGAGCAGTACTTC
size: many
V: TRBV5-1
D: TRBD1
J: TRBJ2-7
length: 14

CDR3: CASSGGQGGNTEAFF
DNA: TGCGCCAGCAGCGGGGGGCAGGGAGGAAACACTGAAGCTTTCTTT
size: -
V: TRBV5-1
D: -
J: TRBJ1-1
length: 15

CDR3: CASIPTSGAYNEQFF
DNA: TGTGCCAGCATTCCGACTAGCGGGGCATACAATGAGCAGTTCTTC
size: -
V: TRBV12-3/TRBV12-4
D: TRBD2
J: TRBJ2-1
length: 15

CDR3: CASSPQGPYQPQHF
DNA: TGTGCCAGCAGTCCACAGGGCCCTTATCAGCCCCAGCATTTT
size: many
V: TRBV6-2/TRBV6-3
D: -
J: TRBJ1-5
length: 14

CDR3: CAISERQTYGYTF
DNA: TGTGCCATCAGTGAGCGGCAGACCTATGGCTACACCTTC
size: few
V: TRBV10-3
D: -
J: TRBJ1-2
length: 13

CDR3: CASSPQRTNTEAFF
DNA: TGTGCCAGCAGCCCACAGCGGACGAACACTGAAGCTTTCTTT
size: -
V: TRBV12-3/TRBV12-4
D: -
J: TRBJ1-1
length: 14

CDR3: CASSLATTEAKNIQYF
DNA: TGTGCCAGCAGCTTAGCGACAACCGAGGCCAAAAACATTCAGTACTTC
size: few
V: TRBV7-9
D: -
J: TRBJ2-4
length: 16

CDR3: CASSYERGRPQETQYF
DNA: TGTGCCAGCAGTTACGAGCGGGGGAGACCCCAAGAGACCCAGTACTTC
size: few
V: TRBV6-2/TRBV6-3
D: TRBD2
J: TRBJ2-5
length: 16

CDR3: CSARVTAGKNIQYF
DNA: TGCAGTGCTAGAGTGACAGCGGGAAAAAACATTCAGTACTTC
size: -
V: TRBV20-1
D: TRBD2
J: TRBJ2-4
length: 14

CDR3: CSARSVNGDEQYF
DNA: TGCAGTGCTAGGTCGGTGAATGGGGACGAGCAGTACTTC
size: many
V: TRBV20-1
D: -
J: TRBJ2-7
length: 13

CDR3: CSANTGIEQFF
DNA: TGCAGTGCAAATACAGGGATTGAGCAGTTCTTC
size: many
V: TRBV20-1
D: -
J: TRBJ2-1
length: 11

CDR3: CASSLGPGMNTEAFF
DNA: TGCGCCAGCAGCTTGGGTCCCGGAATGAACACTGAAGCTTTCTTT
size: many
V: TRBV5-1
D: -
J: TRBJ1-1
length: 15

CDR3: CASTGGLNTGELFF
DNA: TGTGCCAGCACGGGCGGGCTGAACACCGGGGAGCTGTTTTTT
size: -
V: TRBV12-3/TRBV12-4
D: -
J: TRBJ2-2
length: 14

CDR3: CASNPSGGGGAQFF
DNA: TGTGCCAGCAACCCGAGCGGGGGTGGGGGCGCGCAGTTCTTC
size: -
V: TRBV4-2
D: TRBD2
J: TRBJ2-1
length: 14

CDR3: CASSLFSGTSGVSYNEQFF
DNA: TGTGCCAGCAGCTTGTTTTCCGGGACTAGCGGGGTCTCCTACAATGAGCAGTTCTTC
size: few
V: TRBV11-2
D: TRBD2
J: TRBJ2-1
length: 19

CDR3: CSADPGLAGVDTQYF
DNA: TGCAGTGCTGACCCGGGACTAGCGGGGGTGGATACGCAGTATTTT
size: -
V: TRBV20-1
D: TRBD2
J: TRBJ2-3
length: 15

CDR3: CASSFLTHSGANVLTF
DNA: TGTGCCAGCAGCTTCTTGACCCACTCTGGGGCCAACGTCCTGACTTTC
size: many
V: TRBV7-2
D: -
J: TRBJ2-6
length: 16

CDR3: CASSYPRTGTGTGELFF
DNA: TGTGCCAGCAGTTACCCCCGGACAGGCACGGGCACCGGGGAGCTGTTTTTT
size: few
V: TRBV6-2/TRBV6-3
D: TRBD1
J: TRBJ2-2
length: 17

CDR3: CASSAVGIGYEQYF
DNA: TGTGCCAGCAGTGCGGTAGGGATAGGCTACGAGCAGTACTTC
size: -
V: TRBV2
D: -
J: TRBJ2-7
length: 14

CDR3: CSVDSGAGETQYF
DNA: TGCAGCGTTGACTCAGGGGCAGGCGAGACCCAGTACTTC
size: -
V: TRBV29-1
D: -
J: TRBJ2-5
length: 13

CDR3: CATARFTNEKLFF
DNA: TGTGCCACCGCTCGCTTTACTAATGAAAAACTGTTTTTT
size: -
V: TRBV6-1
D: -
J: TRBJ1-4
length: 13

CDR3: CASSLEARGGGNQPQHF
DNA: TGTGCCAGCAGCTTAGAGGCGAGGGGAGGCGGCAATCAGCCCCAGCATTTT
size: -
V: TRBV7-6
D: -
J: TRBJ1-5
length: 17